A selection of T cell receptor beta chains follows, all from one sample in a study of blood T cells in healthy people across ages. TCRdb reprocessed the 5' RACE reads with MiXCR, giving one entry per CDR3 protein. The table shows around 800,000 distinct CDR3 sequences, with 53% occurring only once. The sample was blood. The receptors were gathered from an elderly man in good health. Each CDR3 is given with its conserved first and last residue. The D gene is left open where the match is weak. Clone size is given for some rows only: seen once, a few or many times, or a class if the clone is expanded.

clone_size d_call j_call v_call cdr3_aa cdr3_nt
- TRBD2 TRBJ2-7 TRBV25-1 CASSREGIYNEQYF TGTGCCAGCAGTCGGGAGGGCATCTACAATGAGCAGTACTTC
- TRBD2 TRBJ2-3 TRBV5-6 CASSQAGDARYAYF TGTGCCAGCAGTCAAGCGGGAGACGCCAGATACGCGTATTTT
- - TRBJ1-2 TRBV20-1 CSARDGGGNNYGYTF TGCAGTGCTAGAGATGGTGGGGGCAATAACTATGGCTACACCTTC
few - TRBJ2-5 TRBV15 CATSREGVGLTQETQYF TGTGCCACCAGCAGAGAGGGCGTAGGTCTCACACAAGAGACCCAGTACTTC
few - TRBJ2-3 TRBV18 CASSPPGYRYAYF TGTGCCAGCTCACCCCCTGGGTACAGATACGCGTATTTT
- - TRBJ2-2 TRBV7-9 CARSGTNTGELFF TGTGCCAGATCCGGGACGAACACCGGGGAGCTGTTTTTT
- - TRBJ1-1 TRBV20-1 CSARGGTLNTEAFF TGCAGTGCTAGAGGCGGGACACTGAACACTGAAGCTTTCTTT
- TRBD1 TRBJ2-1 TRBV20-1 CSAREGRGRNEGQFF TGCAGTGCTAGAGAAGGCAGGGGGCGTAATGAGGGGCAGTTCTTC
- - TRBJ2-1 TRBV25-1 CASSEFGEGAYNEQFF TGTGCCAGCAGTGAATTTGGGGAGGGGGCCTACAATGAGCAGTTCTTC
- TRBD1 TRBJ1-5 TRBV7-6 CASTTGDNQPQHF TGTGCCAGCACTACAGGGGACAATCAGCCCCAGCATTTT
- TRBD2 TRBJ2-7 TRBV20-1 CSARDITSGGVWQYF TGCAGTGCTAGAGATATAACTAGCGGGGGGGTTTGGCAGTACTTC
- - TRBJ1-1 TRBV7-2 CASRASPNTEAFF TGTGCCAGCAGGGCAAGCCCTAACACTGAAGCTTTCTTT
once TRBD1 TRBJ2-7 TRBV27 CASSFRDSLYEQYF TGTGCCAGCAGTTTCCGGGACAGCCTCTACGAGCAGTACTTC
- - TRBJ1-6 TRBV20-1 CSVGGGAPSPLHF TGCAGTGTTGGAGGGGGGGCGCCTTCACCCCTCCACTTT
few TRBD1 TRBJ2-7 TRBV24-1 CATSEGTGGHYEQYF TGTGCCACCAGCGAAGGGACAGGGGGCCACTACGAGCAGTACTTC
- - TRBJ2-7 TRBV12-3/TRBV12-4 CASSLARVNSYEQYF TGTGCCAGCAGTTTAGCGCGGGTAAACTCCTACGAGCAGTACTTC
- TRBD2 TRBJ2-1 TRBV20-1 CSASRLAGVSEQFF TGCAGTGCTTCGCGACTAGCGGGAGTCAGTGAGCAGTTCTTC
few - TRBJ1-4 TRBV5-6 CASSEGSLVEKLFF TGTGCCAGCAGCGAGGGCAGCCTTGTTGAAAAACTGTTTTTT
- - TRBJ1-2 TRBV5-1 CASSPTIQTANDGYTF TGCGCCAGCAGCCCCACCATTCAGACAGCAAACGATGGCTACACCTTC